This T cell receptor beta chain came from a study of control samples from healthy donors and cancer patients. After removal of 2 bases from V and 6 bases from J, the junction contained 12 bases not matched to a gene. The germline CDR1 and CDR2 sequences are MNHEY and SVGEGT. CDR3 size: 17 residues. Profiled with immunoSEQ multiplex PCR; TCRdb holds only in-frame clones, not every one. The table lists 79,000 or so clones, roughly nine tenths of them singletons. The TCR sequence derives from a woman between 50 and 59 years old with colorectal cancer. The gene calls are TRBV6-2 or TRBV6-3 and TRBJ1-2; 10 bases align to TRBD1. The sequencing input was PBMCs. This CDR3 reads CASSYGTGALTLDGYTF. The DNA of the CDR3 is TGTGCCAGCAGTTACGGGACAGGGGCCTTGACTTTGGATGGCTACACCTTC.